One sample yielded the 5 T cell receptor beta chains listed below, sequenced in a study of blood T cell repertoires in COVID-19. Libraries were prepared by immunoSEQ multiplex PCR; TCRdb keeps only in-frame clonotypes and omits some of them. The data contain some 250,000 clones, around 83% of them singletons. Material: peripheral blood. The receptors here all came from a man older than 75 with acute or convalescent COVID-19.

CDR3 region: CAWGGTVSSSGNTIYF. The CDR3 DNA follows: TGTGCCTGGGGGGGGACTGTTAGTAGCTCTGGAAACACCATATATTTT. The chain carries TRBV30 and TRBJ1-3; weak D call: TRBD1 (5 bases). Germline V gene lookup returns CDR1 GTSNPN and CDR2 SVGIG (reference sequence). V was pared by 5 bases and J by 0 bases, with 17 bases between. This CDR3 comprises 16 residues.

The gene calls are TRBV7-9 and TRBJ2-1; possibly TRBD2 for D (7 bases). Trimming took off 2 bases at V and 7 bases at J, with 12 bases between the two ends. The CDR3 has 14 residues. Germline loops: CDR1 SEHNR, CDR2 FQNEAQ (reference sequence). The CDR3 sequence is CASSLFGGQNEQFF. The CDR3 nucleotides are TGTGCCAGCAGCTTATTCGGGGGGCAGAATGAGCAGTTCTTC.

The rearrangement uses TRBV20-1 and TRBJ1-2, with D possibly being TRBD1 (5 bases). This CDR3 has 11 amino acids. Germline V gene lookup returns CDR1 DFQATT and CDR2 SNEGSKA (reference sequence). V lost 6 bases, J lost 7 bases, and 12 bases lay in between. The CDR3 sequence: CSAWGVFGYTF. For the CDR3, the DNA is TGCAGTGCGTGGGGGGTCTTTGGCTACACCTTC.

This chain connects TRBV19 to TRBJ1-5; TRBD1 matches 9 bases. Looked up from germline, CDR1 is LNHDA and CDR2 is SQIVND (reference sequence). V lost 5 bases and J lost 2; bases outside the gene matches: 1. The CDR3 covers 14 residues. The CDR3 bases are TGTGCCAGTAGTCGGACAGGGGGCAATCAGCCCCAGCATTTT. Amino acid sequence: CASSRTGGNQPQHF.

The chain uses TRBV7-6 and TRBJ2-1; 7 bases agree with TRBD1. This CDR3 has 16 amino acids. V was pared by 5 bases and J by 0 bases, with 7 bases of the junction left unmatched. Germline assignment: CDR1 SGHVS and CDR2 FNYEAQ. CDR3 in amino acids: CASSPGQRSSYNEQFF. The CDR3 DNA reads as TGTGCCAGCAGCCCGGGACAGCGCAGCTCCTACAATGAGCAGTTCTTC. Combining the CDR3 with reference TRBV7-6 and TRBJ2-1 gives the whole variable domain GAGVSQSPRYKVTKRGQDVALRCDPISGHVSLYWYRQALGQGPEFLTYFNYEAQQDKSGLPNDRFSAERPEGSISTLTIQRTEQRDSAMYRCASSPGQRSSYNEQFFGPGTRLTVL.